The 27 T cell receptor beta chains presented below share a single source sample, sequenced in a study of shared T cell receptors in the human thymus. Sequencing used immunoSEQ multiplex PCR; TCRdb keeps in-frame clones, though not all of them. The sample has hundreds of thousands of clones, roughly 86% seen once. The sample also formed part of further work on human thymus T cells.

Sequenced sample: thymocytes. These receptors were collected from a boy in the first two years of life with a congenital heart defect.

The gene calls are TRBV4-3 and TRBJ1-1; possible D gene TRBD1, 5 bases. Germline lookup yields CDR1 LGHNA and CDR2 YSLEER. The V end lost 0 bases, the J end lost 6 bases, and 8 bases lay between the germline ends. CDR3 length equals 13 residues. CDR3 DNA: TGCGCCAGCAGCCAAGAGGGGGGGGCTGAAGCTTTCTTT. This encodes CASSQEGGAEAFF.

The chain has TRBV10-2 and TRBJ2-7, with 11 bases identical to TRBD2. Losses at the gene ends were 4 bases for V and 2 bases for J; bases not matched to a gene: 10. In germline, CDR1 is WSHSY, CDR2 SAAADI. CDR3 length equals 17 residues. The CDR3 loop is CASSVISGTSGPYEQYF. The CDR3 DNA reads TGCGCCAGCAGTGTAATCTCAGGGACTAGCGGACCCTACGAGCAGTACTTC.

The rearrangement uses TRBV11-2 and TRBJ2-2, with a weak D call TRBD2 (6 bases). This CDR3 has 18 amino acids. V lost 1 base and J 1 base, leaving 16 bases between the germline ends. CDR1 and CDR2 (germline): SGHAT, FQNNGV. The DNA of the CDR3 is TGTGCCAGCAGCTTAGTTCTAGCGCACCGCCAGAACACCGGGGAGCTGTTTTTT. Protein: CASSLVLAHRQNTGELFF. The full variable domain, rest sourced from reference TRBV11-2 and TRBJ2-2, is EAGVAQSPRYKIIEKRQSVAFWCNPISGHATLYWYQQILGQGPKLLIQFQNNGVVDDSQLPKDRFSAERLKGVDSTLKIQPAKLEDSAVYLCASSLVLAHRQNTGELFFGEGSRLTVL.

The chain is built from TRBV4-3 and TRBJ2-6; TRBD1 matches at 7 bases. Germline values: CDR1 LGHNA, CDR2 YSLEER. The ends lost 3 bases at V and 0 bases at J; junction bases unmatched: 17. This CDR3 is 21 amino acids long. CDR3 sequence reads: CASSHMALILGQSSGANVLTF. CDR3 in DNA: TGCGCCAGCAGCCATATGGCATTAATTTTGGGACAGAGCTCTGGGGCCAACGTCCTGACTTTC.

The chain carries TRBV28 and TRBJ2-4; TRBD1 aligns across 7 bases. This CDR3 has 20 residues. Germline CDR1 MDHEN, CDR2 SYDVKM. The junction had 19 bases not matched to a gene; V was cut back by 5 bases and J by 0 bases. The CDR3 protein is CASSHGQVHQTILAKNIQYF. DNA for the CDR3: TGTGCCAGCAGTCACGGACAGGTTCATCAAACGATTCTAGCCAAAAACATTCAGTACTTC.

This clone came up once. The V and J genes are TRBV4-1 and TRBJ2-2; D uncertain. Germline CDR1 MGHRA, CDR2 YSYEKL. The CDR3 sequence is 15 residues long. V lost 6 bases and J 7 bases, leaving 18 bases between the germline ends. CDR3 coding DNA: TGCGCCAGCAGTCCTTACCCCAGGTTAGGCGGGGAGCTGTTTTTT. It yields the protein CASSPYPRLGGELFF.

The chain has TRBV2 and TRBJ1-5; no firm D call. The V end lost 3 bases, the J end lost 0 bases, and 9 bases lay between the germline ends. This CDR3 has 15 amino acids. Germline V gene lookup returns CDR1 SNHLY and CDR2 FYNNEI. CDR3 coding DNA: TGTGCCAGCAGTGACACAGCTTATAGCAATCAGCCCCAGCATTTT. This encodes CASSDTAYSNQPQHF.

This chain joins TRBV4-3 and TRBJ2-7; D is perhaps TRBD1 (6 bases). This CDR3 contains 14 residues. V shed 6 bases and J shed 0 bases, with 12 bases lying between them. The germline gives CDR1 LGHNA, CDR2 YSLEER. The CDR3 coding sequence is TGCGCCAGCAGGCCAGGGGCCAGCTCCTACGAGCAGTACTTC. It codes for CASRPGASSYEQYF.

CDR3 sequence reads: CASSSDDGGRAGDTQYF. CDR3 DNA: TGTGCCAGCAGCTCAGACGATGGGGGGAGGGCGGGAGATACGCAGTATTTT. The rearrangement uses TRBV11-3 and TRBJ2-3; TRBD2 matches 7 bases. Germline V gene lookup returns CDR1 SGHNT and CDR2 YENEEA. The CDR3 contains 17 residues. J lost 5 bases, V lost 4 bases, and 15 bases had no gene match. Variable domain in full (rest from reference TRBV11-3 and TRBJ2-3): EAGVVQSPRYKIIEKKQPVAFWCNPISGHNTLYWYLQNLGQGPELLIRYENEEAVDDSQLPKDRFSAERLKGVDSTLKIQPAELGDSAVYLCASSSDDGGRAGDTQYFGPGTRLTVL.

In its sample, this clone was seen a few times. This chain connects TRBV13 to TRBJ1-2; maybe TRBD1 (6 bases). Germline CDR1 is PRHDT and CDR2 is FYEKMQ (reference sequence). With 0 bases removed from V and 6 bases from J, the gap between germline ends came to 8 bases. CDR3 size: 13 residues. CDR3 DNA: TGTGCCAGCAGCTTAGGACAGGGTGATGGCTACACCTTC. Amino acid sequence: CASSLGQGDGYTF.

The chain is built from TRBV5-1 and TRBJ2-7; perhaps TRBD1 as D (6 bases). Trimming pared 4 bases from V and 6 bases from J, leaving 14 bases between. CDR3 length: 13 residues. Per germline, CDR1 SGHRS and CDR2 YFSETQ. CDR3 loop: CASSLPGAAEQYF. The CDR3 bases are TGCGCCAGCAGCCTGCCAGGGGCCGCCGAGCAGTACTTC. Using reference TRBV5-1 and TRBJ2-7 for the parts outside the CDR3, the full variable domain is KAGVTQTPRYLIKTRGQQVTLSCSPISGHRSVSWYQQTPGQGLQFLFEYFSETQRNKGNFPGRFSGRQFSNSRSEMNVSTLELGDSALYLCASSLPGAAEQYFGPGTRLTVT.

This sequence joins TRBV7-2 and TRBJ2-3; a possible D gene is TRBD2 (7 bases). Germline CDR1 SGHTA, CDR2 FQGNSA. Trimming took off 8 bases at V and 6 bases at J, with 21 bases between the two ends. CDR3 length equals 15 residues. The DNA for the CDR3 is TGTGCCAGCGGGGGCAAAGGAGGGAGGGGGGATACGCAGTATTTT. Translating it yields CASGGKGGRGDTQYF.

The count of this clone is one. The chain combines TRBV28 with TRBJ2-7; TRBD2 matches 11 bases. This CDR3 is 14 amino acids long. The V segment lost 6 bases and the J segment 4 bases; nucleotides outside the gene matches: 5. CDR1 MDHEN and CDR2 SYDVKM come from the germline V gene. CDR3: CASSGTSGSYEQYF. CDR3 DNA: TGTGCCAGCAGCGGGACTAGCGGTAGTTACGAGCAGTACTTC.

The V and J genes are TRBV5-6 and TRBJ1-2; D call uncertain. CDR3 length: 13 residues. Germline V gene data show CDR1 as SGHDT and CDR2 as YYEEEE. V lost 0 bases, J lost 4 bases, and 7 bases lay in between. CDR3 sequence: CASSLDSPYGYTF. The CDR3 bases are TGTGCCAGCAGCTTGGACAGTCCCTATGGCTACACCTTC.

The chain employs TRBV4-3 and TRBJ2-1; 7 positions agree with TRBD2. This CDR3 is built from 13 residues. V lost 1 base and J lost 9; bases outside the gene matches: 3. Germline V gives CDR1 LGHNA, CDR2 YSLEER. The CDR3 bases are TGCGCCAGCAGCCAAGGTCCGGGGGGTGAGCAGTTCTTC. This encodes CASSQGPGGEQFF.

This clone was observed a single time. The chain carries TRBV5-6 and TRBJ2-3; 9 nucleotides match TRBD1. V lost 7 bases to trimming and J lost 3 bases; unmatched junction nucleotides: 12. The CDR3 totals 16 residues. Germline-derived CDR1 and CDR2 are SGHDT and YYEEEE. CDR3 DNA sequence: TGTGCCAGCGGACCCACTCCCGGGACAGGGACAGATACGCAGTATTTT. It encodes CASGPTPGTGTDTQYF.

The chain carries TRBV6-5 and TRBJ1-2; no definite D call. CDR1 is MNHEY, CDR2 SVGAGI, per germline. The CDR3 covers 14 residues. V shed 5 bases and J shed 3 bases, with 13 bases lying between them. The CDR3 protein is CASSANSGYYGYTF. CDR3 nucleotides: TGTGCCAGCAGTGCCAATTCGGGATACTATGGCTACACCTTC.

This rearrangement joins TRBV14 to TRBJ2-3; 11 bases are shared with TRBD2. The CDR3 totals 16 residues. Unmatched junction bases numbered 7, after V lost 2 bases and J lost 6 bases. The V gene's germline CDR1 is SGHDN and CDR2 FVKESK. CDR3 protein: CASSQRGLAETDTQYF. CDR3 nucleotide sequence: TGTGCCAGCAGCCAAAGGGGACTAGCGGAGACGGATACGCAGTATTTT.

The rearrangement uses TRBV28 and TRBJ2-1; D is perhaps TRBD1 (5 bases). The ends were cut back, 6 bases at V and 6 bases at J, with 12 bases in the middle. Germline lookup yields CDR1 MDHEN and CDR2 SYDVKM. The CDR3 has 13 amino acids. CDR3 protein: CASRRGLGNEQFF. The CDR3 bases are TGTGCCAGCAGAAGGGGCCTCGGCAATGAGCAGTTCTTC.

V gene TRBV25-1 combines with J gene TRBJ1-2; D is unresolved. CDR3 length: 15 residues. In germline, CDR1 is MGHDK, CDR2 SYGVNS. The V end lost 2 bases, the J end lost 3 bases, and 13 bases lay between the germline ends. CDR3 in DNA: TGTGCCAGCAGTGAAGAGGTCGGAGCTTACTATGGCTACACCTTC. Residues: CASSEEVGAYYGYTF.

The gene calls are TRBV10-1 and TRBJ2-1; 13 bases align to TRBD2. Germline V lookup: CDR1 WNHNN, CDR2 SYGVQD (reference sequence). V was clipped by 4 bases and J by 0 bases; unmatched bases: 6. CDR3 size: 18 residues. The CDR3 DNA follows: TGCGCCAGCAGTGGAGGACTAGCGGGAGTCACCTCCTACAATGAGCAGTTCTTC. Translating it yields CASSGGLAGVTSYNEQFF.

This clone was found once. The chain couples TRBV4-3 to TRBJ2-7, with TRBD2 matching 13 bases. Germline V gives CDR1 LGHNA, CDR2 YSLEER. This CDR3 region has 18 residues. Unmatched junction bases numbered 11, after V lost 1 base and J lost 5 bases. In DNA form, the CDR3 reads TGCGCCAGCAGCCAAGGGGTGTGGACTAGCGGGAGCCCCGACGAGCAGTACTTC. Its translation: CASSQGVWTSGSPDEQYF.

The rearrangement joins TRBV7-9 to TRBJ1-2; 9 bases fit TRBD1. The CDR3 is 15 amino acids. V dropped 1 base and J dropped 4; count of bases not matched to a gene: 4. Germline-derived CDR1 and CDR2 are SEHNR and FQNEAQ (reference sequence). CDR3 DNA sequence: TGTGCCAGCAGCTTAGACAGGGGGCTCATCTATGGCTACACCTTC. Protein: CASSLDRGLIYGYTF.

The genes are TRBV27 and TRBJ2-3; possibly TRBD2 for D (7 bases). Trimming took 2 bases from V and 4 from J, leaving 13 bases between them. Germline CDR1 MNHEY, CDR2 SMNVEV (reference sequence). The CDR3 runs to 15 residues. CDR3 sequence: CASSLQGRVPDTQYF. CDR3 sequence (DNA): TGTGCCAGCAGTTTACAGGGGAGGGTTCCAGATACGCAGTATTTT.

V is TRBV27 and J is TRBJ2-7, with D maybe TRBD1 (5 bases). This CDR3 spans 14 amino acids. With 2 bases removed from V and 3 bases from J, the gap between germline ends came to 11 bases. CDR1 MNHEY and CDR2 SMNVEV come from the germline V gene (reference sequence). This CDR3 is CASSLRQGGYEQYF. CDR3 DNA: TGTGCCAGCAGTTTACGCCAGGGCGGCTACGAGCAGTACTTC.

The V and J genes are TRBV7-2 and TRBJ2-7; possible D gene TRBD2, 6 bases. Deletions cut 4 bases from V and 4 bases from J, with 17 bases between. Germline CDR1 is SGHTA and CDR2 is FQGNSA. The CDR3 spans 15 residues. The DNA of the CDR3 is TGTGCCAGCAGCTCCTTGCCTAGCGAATTATACGAGCAGTACTTC. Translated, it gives CASSSLPSELYEQYF.

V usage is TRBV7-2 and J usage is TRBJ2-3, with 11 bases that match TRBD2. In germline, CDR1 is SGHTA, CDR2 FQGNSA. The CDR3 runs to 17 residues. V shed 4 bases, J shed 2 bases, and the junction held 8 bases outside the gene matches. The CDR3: CASSSSRLAGPTDTQYF. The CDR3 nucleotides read TGTGCCAGCAGCTCCAGCAGACTAGCGGGGCCCACAGATACGCAGTATTTT.